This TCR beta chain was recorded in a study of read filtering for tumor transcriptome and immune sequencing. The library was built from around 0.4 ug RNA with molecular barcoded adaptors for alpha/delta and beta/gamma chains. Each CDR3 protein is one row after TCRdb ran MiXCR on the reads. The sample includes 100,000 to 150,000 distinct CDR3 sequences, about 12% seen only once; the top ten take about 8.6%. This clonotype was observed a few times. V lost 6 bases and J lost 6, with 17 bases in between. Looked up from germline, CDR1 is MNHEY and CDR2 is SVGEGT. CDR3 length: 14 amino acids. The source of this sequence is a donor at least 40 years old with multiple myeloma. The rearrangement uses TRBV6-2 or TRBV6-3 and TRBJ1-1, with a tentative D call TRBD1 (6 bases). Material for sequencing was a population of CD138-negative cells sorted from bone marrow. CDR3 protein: CASSTLDSYAEAFF. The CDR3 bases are TGTGCCAGCAGCACCTTGGACAGTTACGCTGAAGCTTTCTTT.